There are many counts of the clone carrying this TCR beta chain. Antigen unknown. TCRdb fed the 5' RACE reads into MiXCR, producing one record per CDR3 protein. The sample shows 10,000 to 14,000 distinct CDR3 sequences, roughly a tenth of them seen only once. The length of the CDR3 is 13 residues. CDR1 is LNHDA and CDR2 is SQIVND in the germline V gene (reference sequence). Trimming removed 9 bases at V and 1 base at J, with 12 bases between. The data belong to a study of spatial heterogeneity in lung cancer. Across the study: Where available, sequencing covered follow-up PBMC samples, taken at a median of around two years after resection. Compared with alpha-chain sequences, beta-chain sequences were consistently detected in greater numbers.

Study outcomes and limitations: Resection saw ubiquitous expanded tumor TCRs appear in blood more than follow-up did.

As for time point: blood at routine non-recurrence follow-up after resection. Unsorted tumor, nontumor lung tissue or cryopreserved PBMC supplied the whole RNA. The chain couples TRBV19 to TRBJ1-1; D is perhaps TRBD1 (5 bases). The sequences come from PBMCs, collected at follow-up. This sequence was found in a female donor with early-stage non-small cell lung cancer. The CDR3 bases are TGTGCCAGCGAGGGGCGGGAGAACACTGAAGCTTTCTTT. The encoded protein is CASEGRENTEAFF.